The T cell receptor (beta chain) described here comes from a study of long-term antiretroviral therapy in people with HIV. Study at large: By about a decade, the earliest samples predate the 2015 immediate-ART recommendation.

General study findings and limits: Subsequent to ART, diversity was augmented yet persisted below that of transplant donor controls. Blood draws took place between about 2003 and 2017 and possibly involved older ART regimens.

Concerning this clone itself: What it recognizes is unknown.

At the survey level, the v3.0 immunoSEQ assay was run. Only in-frame clones appear in the TCRdb table, and some are missing; sequencing was by immunoSEQ multiplex PCR. This sample carries under 30,000 clones, around 80% of them seen once, and the ten largest clones take about 5.5%. The starting material was unsorted PBMCs, obtained 1.1 years before starting antiretroviral therapy. This clonotype was sampled from a woman in her twenties or thirties with HIV.

In DNA form, the CDR3 reads TGTGCCAGCAGCCTTATGTCGACTAGCGGGGGGGCAGATACGCAGTATTTT. Encoded protein: CASSLMSTSGGADTQYF. The chain employs TRBV13 and TRBJ2-3; 14 nucleotides align to TRBD2. This CDR3 spans 17 amino acids. In germline, CDR1 is PRHDT, CDR2 FYEKMQ (reference sequence). With 5 bases clipped from V and 4 bases from J, the junction kept 8 bases outside the gene matches.